A single sample is the source of the 32 T cell receptor beta chains below, sequenced in a study of Graves' ophthalmopathy and Graves' hyperthyroidism. Scientists amplified the TCR beta CDR3 regions from RNA transcripts. Second-round multiplex PCR followed a first-round RT-PCR using HTBI primers. TCRdb independently ran MiXCR on the multiplex PCR reads; one entry per CDR3 protein. The sample records 200,000 to 250,000 distinct CDR3 sequences, 45% to 55% being singletons. The sequenced sample consisted of peripheral blood. The origin of the receptors is an adult man with Graves' ophthalmopathy.

This clonotype came up a few times. CDR3 sequence reads: CASSPFSTEAFF. In DNA form, the CDR3 reads TGTGCCAGCAGCCCCTTCAGCACTGAAGCTTTCTTT. V gene TRBV12-3 or TRBV12-4 combines with J gene TRBJ1-1; no clear D gene. The CDR3 runs 12 residues. The V gene lost 6 bases and the J gene lost 4 bases, with 9 bases spanning the gap.

This sequence joins TRBV7-2 and TRBJ2-2; 7 nucleotides align to TRBD2. CDR1 and CDR2 (germline): SGHTA, FQGNSA. With V trimmed by 3 bases and J by 4 bases, 5 bases remained unmatched. CDR3 size: 15 residues. Here the CDR3 DNA reads TGTGCCAGCAGCTTCGCTAGCGGCACCACCGGGGAGCTGTTTTTT. It encodes CASSFASGTTGELFF.

This clonotype was seen only a few times. The chain combines TRBV29-1 with TRBJ1-1, with D perhaps matching TRBD1 (5 bases). From germline, CDR1 is SQVTM and CDR2 ANQGSEA. Trimming took off 4 bases at V and 3 bases at J, with 12 bases between the two ends. There are 13 residues in the CDR3. This chain's CDR3 is CSVVGEGDTEAFF. CDR3 DNA: TGCAGCGTTGTAGGGGAAGGGGACACTGAAGCTTTCTTT. The entire variable domain, with the rest obtained from reference TRBV29-1 and TRBJ1-1, is as follows: SAVISQKPSRDICQRGTSLTIQCQVDSQVTMMFWYRQQPGQSLTLIATANQGSEATYESGFVIDKFPISRPNLTFSTLTVSNMSPEDSSIYLCSVVGEGDTEAFFGQGTRLTVV.

The rearrangement uses TRBV5-6 and TRBJ2-6; no reliable D call. Germline CDR1 and CDR2: SGHDT and YYEEEE. The ends were cut back, 3 bases at V and 2 bases at J, with 6 bases in the middle. The CDR3 consists of 14 residues. The CDR3 nucleotides read TGTGCCAGCAGCTCCTCGACTGGGGCCAACGTCCTGACTTTC. It encodes CASSSSTGANVLTF.

This clonotype has just a few counts. The chain combines TRBV2 with TRBJ2-7, with 11 positions matching TRBD2. V dropped 5 bases and J dropped 3; count of bases not matched to a gene: 3. This CDR3 is 14 amino acids long. The V gene's germline CDR1 is SNHLY and CDR2 FYNNEI. The chain's CDR3 is CASSPGLAGYEQYF. CDR3 DNA: TGTGCCAGCAGTCCCGGACTAGCGGGCTACGAGCAGTACTTC.

The rearrangement joins TRBV7-6 to TRBJ2-7; unclear D gene. The CDR3 contains 13 residues. Germline CDR1 and CDR2: SGHVS and FNYEAQ. V shed 8 bases and J shed 3 bases, with 14 bases lying between them. CDR3 in DNA: TGTGCCAGCGGCTCTGGACGGAGCTACGAGCAGTACTTC. Protein sequence: CASGSGRSYEQYF.

The count of this clonotype is one. This chain links TRBV5-6 with TRBJ2-7; D is unclear. Germline CDR1 SGHDT, CDR2 YYEEEE. V lost 1 base to trimming and J lost 4 bases, with 6 bases between them. This CDR3 region has 12 residues. This CDR3 is CASSLNRYEQYF. DNA of the CDR3: TGTGCCAGCAGCTTGAACCGATACGAGCAGTACTTC.

The chain carries TRBV19 and TRBJ2-2, with a tentative D call TRBD1 (6 bases). There are 14 residues in the CDR3. V gave up 10 bases and J gave up 2 bases, with 14 bases separating them. CDR1 and CDR2 (germline): LNHDA, SQIVND (reference sequence). DNA for the CDR3: TGTGCCACCAGCCTACAGGGAAACACCGGGGAGCTGTTTTTT. Its protein is CATSLQGNTGELFF.

V and J are TRBV7-2 and TRBJ1-2; 11 nucleotides align to TRBD1. The CDR3 loop spans 18 amino acids. The V segment lost 7 bases and the J segment 4 bases; nucleotides outside the gene matches: 17. Germline loops: CDR1 SGHTA, CDR2 FQGNSA. The CDR3 DNA follows: TGTGCCAGCACGGTTGGACAGGGGGCGCTTGCGTTGAGCTATGGCTACACCTTC. Protein sequence: CASTVGQGALALSYGYTF.

The chain is built from TRBV7-9 and TRBJ2-5; 9 positions match TRBD1. Trimming cost V 5 bases and J 5 bases; bases outside gene matches: 12. Germline V gene data show CDR1 as SEHNR and CDR2 as FQNEAQ (reference sequence). This CDR3 region has 16 residues. In DNA form, the CDR3 reads TGTGCCAGCAGCCCCTTTCCTGACAGGGGGTCGGAGACCCAGTACTTC. Its protein product is CASSPFPDRGSETQYF.

The chain has TRBV10-3 and TRBJ1-1, with TRBD1 matching over 8 bases. After removal of 2 bases from V and 4 bases from J, the junction contained 15 bases not matched to a gene. Germline V lookup: CDR1 ENHRY, CDR2 SYGVKD. The CDR3 totals 18 residues. Written as DNA, the CDR3 is TGTGCCATCAGTGAGACCGAACTGGACAGGGAGGAAGGCACTGAAGCTTTCTTT. As protein: CAISETELDREEGTEAFF.

The rearrangement joins TRBV20-1 to TRBJ2-3; D might be TRBD2 (6 bases). Trimming pared 2 bases from V and 2 bases from J, leaving 11 bases between. Per germline, CDR1 DFQATT and CDR2 SNEGSKA (reference sequence). There are 14 residues in the CDR3. The CDR3 spells CSARRLAPTDTQYF. The CDR3 nucleotides are TGCAGTGCTAGAAGGCTAGCGCCCACAGATACGCAGTATTTT.

V is TRBV7-9 and J is TRBJ2-2; D ambiguous. CDR1 and CDR2 (germline): SEHNR, FQNEAQ (reference sequence). This CDR3 has 12 amino acids. V lost 7 bases, J lost 4 bases, and 7 bases lay in between. The CDR3 region is CASIHLTGELFF. CDR3 nucleotide sequence: TGTGCCAGCATTCACCTCACCGGGGAGCTGTTTTTT. The full variable domain, in which reference TRBV7-9 and TRBJ2-2 provide the parts outside the CDR3, is DTGVSQNPRHKITKRGQNVTFRCDPISEHNRLYWYRQTLGQGPEFLTYFQNEAQLEKSRLLSDRFSAERPKGSFSTLEIQRTEQGDSAMYLCASIHLTGELFFGEGSRLTVL.

This clonotype was counted a few times. V gene TRBV14 combines with J gene TRBJ1-5; the match to TRBD1 covers 8 bases. The CDR3 has 14 amino acids. The germline gives CDR1 SGHDN, CDR2 FVKESK. The V gene end was trimmed by 2 bases and the J gene end by 4 bases; junction bases not matched to a gene: 1. The CDR3 here is CASSQRTGNQPQHF. In DNA, the CDR3 is TGTGCCAGCAGCCAAAGGACAGGGAATCAGCCCCAGCATTTT.

The chain combines TRBV5-6 with TRBJ2-7; D not resolved. The germline V gene encodes CDR1 SGHDT and CDR2 YYEEEE. The V gene lost 4 bases and the J gene lost 2 bases, with 10 bases spanning the gap. CDR3 length: 13 amino acids. The CDR3 reads CASSRLGPYEQYF. The CDR3 DNA is TGTGCCAGCAGCCGCCTGGGCCCCTACGAGCAGTACTTC.

The chain carries TRBV5-1 and TRBJ1-5; the D is unclear. The length of the CDR3 is 15 residues. Germline CDR1 is SGHRS and CDR2 is YFSETQ. The ends were cut back, 0 bases at V and 5 bases at J, with 12 bases in the middle. The DNA for the CDR3 is TGCGCCAGCAGCTTGGGGACGGGGAGACATCAGCCCCAGCATTTT. This translates into CASSLGTGRHQPQHF. The variable domain in full, completed from reference TRBV5-1 and TRBJ1-5, reads KAGVTQTPRYLIKTRGQQVTLSCSPISGHRSVSWYQQTPGQGLQFLFEYFSETQRNKGNFPGRFSGRQFSNSRSEMNVSTLELGDSALYLCASSLGTGRHQPQHFGDGTRLSIL.

The chain joins TRBV10-3 to TRBJ1-1; weak D call: TRBD1 (5 bases). V was trimmed by 11 bases and J by 2 bases, leaving 15 bases between them. Germline V gives CDR1 ENHRY, CDR2 SYGVKD. The length of the CDR3 is 13 residues. CDR3 residues: CAGALTANTEAFF. DNA for the CDR3: TGTGCCGGTGCCTTGACAGCCAACACTGAAGCTTTCTTT.

There are a few counts of this clonotype. The CDR3 DNA follows: TGTGCCACCAGTCGAGGGGGGGAAGCCTATGGCTACACCTTC. Translation: CATSRGGEAYGYTF. This sequence joins TRBV24-1 and TRBJ1-2; possibly TRBD1 for D (6 bases). Trimming cost V 6 bases and J 4 bases, with 14 bases left between them. Germline-derived CDR1 and CDR2 are KGHDR and SFDVKD. This CDR3 has 14 residues.

For this clonotype: At one end the junction does not follow the germline gene, possibly because of a read error. The chain employs TRBV9 and TRBJ1-6; no clear D. The CDR3 is made up of 17 amino acids. The germline gives CDR1 SGDLS, CDR2 YYNGEE. This chain's CDR3 is CASSLTGNPTHNSPLHF. The CDR3 region has the DNA TGCGCCAGCAGCTTGACCGGGAACCCCACCCATAATTCACCCCTCCACTTT.

This clonotype was detected many times. The V and J genes are TRBV7-9 and TRBJ1-2, with D maybe TRBD1 (6 bases). V lost 5 bases, J lost 1 base, and 8 bases lay in between. Looked up from germline, CDR1 is SEHNR and CDR2 is FQNEAQ (reference sequence). There are 13 residues in the CDR3. For the CDR3, the DNA is TGTGCCAGCAGCGGCAGGGGTAACTATGGCTACACCTTC. This gives the protein CASSGRGNYGYTF.

The V and J genes are TRBV7-9 and TRBJ2-7; 9 bases align to TRBD1. The CDR3 is 17 amino acids. Germline assignment: CDR1 SEHNR and CDR2 FQNEAQ (reference sequence). With 1 base clipped from V and 3 bases from J, the junction kept 10 bases outside the gene matches. The CDR3 loop is CASSLEGDRGFNYEQYF. DNA for the CDR3: TGTGCCAGCAGCTTAGAAGGAGACAGGGGGTTCAACTACGAGCAGTACTTC. The full variable domain, with the rest looked up from reference TRBV7-9 and TRBJ2-7, is DTGVSQNPRHKITKRGQNVTFRCDPISEHNRLYWYRQTLGQGPEFLTYFQNEAQLEKSRLLSDRFSAERPKGSFSTLEIQRTEQGDSAMYLCASSLEGDRGFNYEQYFGPGTRLTVT.

This rearrangement joins TRBV7-9 to TRBJ1-4, with D hard to call. The CDR3 is made up of 16 amino acids. Germline V gene lookup returns CDR1 SEHNR and CDR2 FQNEAQ (reference sequence). V dropped 0 bases and J dropped 1 base, with 9 bases sitting between them. This CDR3 reads CASSLAGGRTNEKLFF. DNA of the CDR3: TGTGCCAGCAGCTTAGCGGGAGGCAGAACTAATGAAAAACTGTTTTTT.

The chain links TRBV2 to TRBJ1-5; 8 positions match TRBD1. V lost 4 bases to trimming and J lost 4 bases; unmatched junction nucleotides: 6. The germline gives CDR1 SNHLY, CDR2 FYNNEI. This CDR3 has 15 residues. The DNA for the CDR3 is TGTGCCAGCAGTGCCGGACAGGGAGCAAATCAGCCCCAGCATTTT. Its translation: CASSAGQGANQPQHF.

This clonotype appeared a single time. The chain uses TRBV10-3 and TRBJ1-1; weak D call: TRBD1 (5 bases). The CDR3 sequence is 16 residues long. V lost 0 bases, J lost 2 bases, and 13 bases lay in between. Germline V gene sequence: CDR1 ENHRY, CDR2 SYGVKD. The CDR3 is CAISESSDSTNTEAFF. The CDR3 coding sequence is TGTGCCATCAGTGAGTCGTCCGACAGTACTAACACTGAAGCTTTCTTT.

In DNA, the CDR3 is TGTGCCAGCAGCTTAGAATGGGGGACGCGGGAGCAGTTCTTC. Translation gives CASSLEWGTREQFF. The rearrangement joins TRBV7-8 to TRBJ2-1; the D gene could be TRBD1 or TRBD2 (5 bases each). V lost 1 base and J 10 bases, leaving 14 bases between the germline ends. The CDR3 contains 14 residues. In germline, CDR1 is SGHVS, CDR2 FQNEAQ.

Many counts were recorded for this clonotype. The rearrangement joins TRBV29-1 to TRBJ1-5; 11 bases align to TRBD1. CDR3 size: 14 residues. Per germline, CDR1 SQVTM and CDR2 ANQGSEA. V shed 6 bases, J shed 6 bases, and the junction held 7 bases outside the gene matches. CDR3: CSVAGQGASQPQHF. The CDR3 nucleotides are TGCAGCGTCGCAGGACAGGGGGCGAGTCAGCCCCAGCATTTT. The whole variable domain, filled in from reference TRBV29-1 and TRBJ1-5, reads SAVISQKPSRDICQRGTSLTIQCQVDSQVTMMFWYRQQPGQSLTLIATANQGSEATYESGFVIDKFPISRPNLTFSTLTVSNMSPEDSSIYLCSVAGQGASQPQHFGDGTRLSIL.

The V call is TRBV15, the J call TRBJ2-5; D might be TRBD1 (6 bases). The V end was cut by 0 bases, the J end by 6 bases, with 14 bases between. Germline lookup yields CDR1 LNHNV and CDR2 YYDKDF (reference sequence). CDR3 length: 15 amino acids. CDR3 bases: TGTGCCACCAGCAGAGAAGCAGGGGTGATGAAGACCCAGTACTTC. It is translated as CATSREAGVMKTQYF.

This clonotype has just a few counts. Because the CDR3's place on the DNA is in doubt, the DNA is left out and the CDR3 is given as listed by TCRdb. The chain's CDR3 is CASSFGQGASTF. The chain couples TRBV7-8 to TRBJ1-2; the table's D call, TRBD1, was not checked against the DNA. Germline V gene lookup returns CDR1 SGHVS and CDR2 FQNEAQ. The length of the CDR3 is 12 amino acids, counting both ends.

On this clonotype: With a much larger clone just one base away, this may be a read error. The rearrangement links TRBV7-9 to TRBJ1-2, with D possibly being TRBD1 (5 bases). Per germline, CDR1 SEHNR and CDR2 FQNEAQ (reference sequence). The CDR3 runs to 14 residues. The CDR3 sequence is CAGSLSRDNYGYTF. The CDR3 coding sequence is TGTGCCGGCAGCTTAAGCAGGGACAACTATGGCTACACCTTC.

The genes are TRBV5-6 and TRBJ2-5, with D maybe TRBD2 (7 bases). Germline loops: CDR1 SGHDT, CDR2 YYEEEE. Trimming cost V 7 bases and J 4 bases, with 11 bases left between them. This CDR3 region has 12 residues. The CDR3 loop is CASGGAVETQYF. DNA for the CDR3: TGTGCCAGCGGGGGGGCGGTAGAGACCCAGTACTTC. Combining the CDR3 with reference TRBV5-6 and TRBJ2-5 gives the whole variable domain DAGVTQSPTHLIKTRGQQVTLRCSPKSGHDTVSWYQQALGQGPQFIFQYYEEEERQRGNFPDRFSGHQFPNYSSELNVNALLLGDSALYLCASGGAVETQYFGPGTRLLVL.

The chain carries TRBV6-1 and TRBJ2-5; D is ambiguous. The CDR3 consists of 13 residues. Germline V CDR1 and CDR2: MNHNS, SASEGT. V lost 8 bases and J 1 base, leaving 11 bases between the germline ends. Written as DNA, the CDR3 is TGTGCCAGCTGGTTAGGACCCCAAGAGACCCAGTACTTC. Translated, it gives CASWLGPQETQYF.

The sample holds a few counts of this clonotype. CDR3 loop: CASGRGNTEAFF. CDR3 DNA: TGTGCCAGCGGCAGGGGGAACACTGAAGCTTTCTTT. This chain connects TRBV7-4 to TRBJ1-1; TRBD1 might be the D (6 bases). The CDR3 covers 12 residues. Trimming removed 8 bases at V and 1 base at J, with 8 bases between. In germline, CDR1 is SGHVT, CDR2 SQSDAQ.